These T cell receptor beta chains were read from a single sample in a study of response to subunit inactivated influenza vaccine. TCRdb redid the calling of the RT-PCR reads with MiXCR, one entry per CDR3 protein. Among some 570,000 distinct CDR3 sequences, approximately 10% were seen once, and the ten largest hold approximately 10%. This sample was shared with a second study, whose subject was T cells expressing NK-cell markers.

The sequencing used PBMCs from blood, collected on the day of vaccination. The receptors shown here come from a man aged 45 to 65 who received an inactivated influenza vaccine. Both conserved end residues are part of each CDR3. The D gene is left open where the match is weak. Clone size is stated in some rows and not others, as once, few, many or a class when expanded.

NA,few,TRBJ2-3,TRBV14,TGTGCCAGCAGCCAAGGACAGGAAACAGATACGCAGTATTTT,CASSQGQETDTQYF
NA,many,TRBJ2-5,TRBV28,TGTGCCAGCAGCGAACACGGGATACAAGAGACCCAGTACTTC,CASSEHGIQETQYF
NA,few,TRBJ2-1,TRBV6-5,TGTGCCAGCAGTTACGACGGGAATGAGCAGTTCTTC,CASSYDGNEQFF
TRBD2,many,TRBJ2-5,TRBV5-1,TGCGCCAGCAGCTTGGGGTCTAGCGGTCAAGAGACCCAGTACTTC,CASSLGSSGQETQYF
NA,few,TRBJ1-5,TRBV20-1,TGCAGTGCTAGATCGACAGTAGGCAATCAGCCCCAGCATTTT,CSARSTVGNQPQHF
NA,few,TRBJ2-1,TRBV2,TGTGCCAGCATCCCAAGGACCTACAATGAGCAGTTCTTC,CASIPRTYNEQFF
NA,many,TRBJ2-5,TRBV4-1,TGCGCCAGCAGCCAAGATGTTGGGGGGCAAGAGACCCAGTACTTC,CASSQDVGGQETQYF
NA,NA,TRBJ1-5,TRBV20-1,TGCAGTGCTAGGGCCGGACAGAGCAATCAGCCCCAGCATTTT,CSARAGQSNQPQHF
TRBD1,NA,TRBJ1-2,TRBV6-5,TGTGCCAGCAGTTACCCGGGACAGGGGGGTGGCTACACCTTC,CASSYPGQGGGYTF
TRBD2,many,TRBJ2-7,TRBV28,TGTGCCAGCAGTTGGGGACTAGCGGGGAAGTACGAGCAGTACTTC,CASSWGLAGKYEQYF
NA,NA,TRBJ2-1,TRBV4-3,TGCGCCAGCAGCCCAGCTATGACTTTGCAGCAGTTCTTC,CASSPAMTLQQFF
NA,NA,TRBJ1-3,TRBV20-1,TGCAGTGCTAGGGAATCACAGGGAATCTCTGGAAACACCATATATTTT,CSARESQGISGNTIYF
NA,few,TRBJ1-4,TRBV12-3/TRBV12-4,TGTGCCAGCAGTTTAGGCGCTCATGAAAAACTGTTTTTT,CASSLGAHEKLFF
TRBD2,NA,TRBJ2-7,TRBV3-1,TGTGCCAGCAGCCAAGTCCCCCTACTAGCGGGAGAGGACGAGCAGTACTTC,CASSQVPLLAGEDEQYF
NA,NA,TRBJ1-1,TRBV6-5,TGTGCCAGCAGTTACTCGGAAAGGACGAACACTGAAGCTTTCTTT,CASSYSERTNTEAFF
TRBD1,NA,TRBJ1-5,TRBV12-3/TRBV12-4,TGTGCCAGCAAAACAACAGGGGGCAATCAGCCCCAGCATTTT,CASKTTGGNQPQHF
TRBD1,NA,TRBJ2-7,TRBV15,TGTGCCACCAGCACCGCCTACGGACAGGTGTGGGCCGAGCAGTACTTC,CATSTAYGQVWAEQYF
NA,NA,TRBJ2-5,TRBV4-1,TGCGCCAGCAGCCAAGTCCAGTTCCAAGAGACCCAGTACTTC,CASSQVQFQETQYF
NA,NA,TRBJ2-7,TRBV20-1,TGCAGTGCTAGAGAGGTAGCCTACGAGCAGTACTTC,CSAREVAYEQYF
TRBD2,few,TRBJ2-3,TRBV28,TGTGCCAGCAGTTCCACGGGACTAGTAAGCACAGATACGCAGTATTTT,CASSSTGLVSTDTQYF
NA,few,TRBJ2-1,TRBV6-1,TGTGCCAGCAGTGCAAGCGGGTTCTCCTACAATGAGCAGTTCTTC,CASSASGFSYNEQFF
TRBD1,few,TRBJ2-6,TRBV11-2,TGTGCCAGCAGCTTACTGGGACAGAGAGTCTCGGGGGCCAACGTCCTGACTTTC,CASSLLGQRVSGANVLTF
NA,few,TRBJ2-1,TRBV24-1,TGTGCCACCAGAATGGGCTCCTACAATGAGCAGTTCTTC,CATRMGSYNEQFF
NA,NA,TRBJ2-3,TRBV7-2,TGTGCCAGCAGCTTAGCTCCCCATACGCAGTATTTT,CASSLAPHTQYF
TRBD2,many,TRBJ2-3,TRBV4-3,TGCGCCAGCAGCCAAGATTTAACCGGGGGGGTAGATACGCAGTATTTT,CASSQDLTGGVDTQYF
TRBD1,few,TRBJ2-3,TRBV24-1,TGTGCCACCAGTGAGAACCGCCCAGGACAGGGGGCGCGAGATACGCAGTATTTT,CATSENRPGQGARDTQYF
TRBD2,many,TRBJ2-2,TRBV20-1,TGCAGTGCTAGAGACCCCCTCGGGACTAGCGGGGTCACCGGGGAGCTGTTTTTT,CSARDPLGTSGVTGELFF
TRBD1,NA,TRBJ2-3,TRBV30,TGTGCCTGGAGTCTCGGGCAGGGGGAAACAGATACGCAGTATTTT,CAWSLGQGETDTQYF
TRBD1,few,TRBJ1-4,TRBV6-5,TGTGCCAGCAGTTACTCGGACAGGTCTAATGAAAAACTGTTTTTT,CASSYSDRSNEKLFF
TRBD2,NA,TRBJ2-1,TRBV7-2,TGTGCCAGCAGCCATAGCTCCGGACTAGCGGGAGCCAATGAGCAGTTCTTC,CASSHSSGLAGANEQFF
TRBD1,few,TRBJ1-2,TRBV25-1,TGTGCCAGCAGTCTCCCAATCGGGACAGGGGTTGGCTACACCTTC,CASSLPIGTGVGYTF
TRBD2,NA,TRBJ2-7,TRBV6-5,TGTGCCAGCAGTTACTCGGCTAGCGGGAGTTCCGAGCAGTACTTC,CASSYSASGSSEQYF
NA,NA,TRBJ2-1,TRBV6-5,TGTGCCAGCAGTTACTCGATAGGGGTAGCAGGTAATGAGCAGTTCTTC,CASSYSIGVAGNEQFF
TRBD2,few,TRBJ2-2,TRBV7-2,TGTGCCAGCAGCTTAGAGTCTAGCGGCCTCACCGGGGAGCTGTTTTTT,CASSLESSGLTGELFF
NA,few,TRBJ2-2,TRBV7-9,TGTGCCAGCAGCCAACTACGAGGATCCACCGGGGAGCTGTTTTTT,CASSQLRGSTGELFF
TRBD1,NA,TRBJ1-4,TRBV5-1,TGCGCCAGCACCTTGACAGGGGGAGAAAAACTGTTTTTT,CASTLTGGEKLFF
NA,NA,TRBJ2-7,TRBV20-1,TGCCCCCCCTGCGAGCAGTACTTC,CPPCEQYF
TRBD1,few,TRBJ2-7,TRBV29-1,TGCAGCGTAGATTCCGGGACAGGTTTGTACGAGCAGTACTTC,CSVDSGTGLYEQYF
TRBD1,NA,TRBJ2-1,TRBV5-1,TGCGCCAGCAGCCTCCGGGACAGACGACGCTCCTACAATGAGCAGTTCTTC,CASSLRDRRRSYNEQFF
NA,few,TRBJ1-5,TRBV9,TGTGCCAGCAGCGTAGGGGGGCTGAGCAATCAGCCCCAGCATTTT,CASSVGGLSNQPQHF
NA,many,TRBJ2-5,TRBV9,TGTGCCAGCAGCGTAGCTCGTCTGGAGACCCCTCCTGAGACCCAGTACTTC,CASSVARLETPPETQYF
TRBD1,NA,TRBJ2-7,TRBV5-1,TGCGCCAGCAGCTGGACAGGGTTCTCCTACGAGCAGTACTTC,CASSWTGFSYEQYF
NA,many,TRBJ2-7,TRBV7-2,TGTGCCAGCAGCTTAGCGGGTGGGGGGGAGCAGTACTTC,CASSLAGGGEQYF
NA,many,TRBJ2-2,TRBV12-3/TRBV12-4,TGTGCCAGCAGACAAACAGGATTCAACACCGGGGAGCTGTTTTTT,CASRQTGFNTGELFF
NA,few,TRBJ2-3,TRBV20-1,TGCAGTGCTGACCGGACAGATACGCAGTATTTT,CSADRTDTQYF
NA,NA,TRBJ2-2,TRBV28,TGTGCCAGCAGTCCCCCGGGGTACGGGGAGCTGTTTTTT,CASSPPGYGELFF
NA,few,TRBJ1-5,TRBV12-3/TRBV12-4,TGTGCCAGCAGTTTCGTGGGTGTCGGAGGCAATCAGCCCCAGCATTTT,CASSFVGVGGNQPQHF
NA,many,TRBJ2-5,TRBV5-1,TGCGCCAGCAGCTTCAACGGTCAGGAGACCCAGTACTTC,CASSFNGQETQYF
NA,NA,TRBJ2-7,TRBV3-1,TGTGCCAGCAGCGAAGCATGGACAGCCTACGAGCAGTACTTC,CASSEAWTAYEQYF
NA,few,TRBJ2-2,TRBV15,TGTGCCACTAGTGACAGGCTGAACACCGGGGAGCTGTTTTTT,CATSDRLNTGELFF
NA,few,TRBJ2-3,TRBV6-6,TGTGCCAGCAGTTACTCGAGTGCAGATACGCAGTATTTT,CASSYSSADTQYF
TRBD1,few,TRBJ2-1,TRBV3-1,TGTGCCAGCAGCCAGACGGGACAGTTCTACAATGAGCAGTTCTTC,CASSQTGQFYNEQFF
NA,NA,TRBJ2-5,TRBV5-6,TGTGCCAGCAGCACGGGGGCAGGAAGAGAGACCCAGTACTTC,CASSTGAGRETQYF